The rows below give T cell receptor beta chains drawn from one sample of a study of OX40 agonist ivuxolimab in advanced cancers. Using immunoSEQ multiplex PCR, the repertoire was profiled, and TCRdb retains in-frame clones only, with some absent. The sample contains about 43,000 clones, around 85% of which appear only once. The source material was CD4+ or CD8+ T cells sorted from blood, sampled in a trial of the OX40 agonist ivuxolimab. The source is an adult with an advanced solid tumor such as melanoma, head and neck, liver or kidney cancer. Both conserved end residues are part of each CDR3. Fields, in order: V gene, J gene, clone size, D gene, CDR3 DNA, CDR3 protein. D genes are given only for firm matches. Size tells how often a clone was seen (once, few, many) or the class of an expanded clone, and some rows leave it out.

V: TRBV5-5; J: TRBJ2-1; size: -; D: TRBD2; DNA: TGTGCCAGCAGCTTGATAGCGGGGGGGCATCTCGAGCAGTTCTTC; CDR3: CASSLIAGGHLEQFF
V: TRBV29-1; J: TRBJ1-1; size: -; D: -; DNA: TGCAGCGTGGAGGGTGGATTGCGGAACACTGAAGCTTTCTTT; CDR3: CSVEGGLRNTEAFF
V: TRBV19; J: TRBJ2-2; size: -; D: -; DNA: TGTGCCAGTTCTTACATGGGCACCGGGGAGCTGTTTTTT; CDR3: CASSYMGTGELFF
V: TRBV29-1; J: TRBJ2-3; size: -; D: TRBD2; DNA: TGCAGCGTTGAAGGGACTAGCGGGAGGGCCACAGATACGCAGTATTTT; CDR3: CSVEGTSGRATDTQYF
V: TRBV27; J: TRBJ1-1; size: -; D: -; DNA: TGTGCCAGCAAACTAGATAACGGGGGAGAAGTATTT; CDR3: CASKLDNGGEVF
V: TRBV28; J: TRBJ1-5; size: -; D: -; DNA: TGTGCCAGCAGGAGTGATTATAGCAATCAGCCCCAGCATTTT; CDR3: CASRSDYSNQPQHF
V: TRBV11-2; J: TRBJ2-2; size: -; D: TRBD2; DNA: TGTGCCAGCAGCAACTGGGGACTAGCGGGGAACACCGGGGAGCTGTTTTTT; CDR3: CASSNWGLAGNTGELFF
V: TRBV30; J: TRBJ2-4; size: -; D: TRBD1; DNA: TGTGCCTGGAGTGGCGGGACAGGGTATGACATTCAGTACTTC; CDR3: CAWSGGTGYDIQYF
V: TRBV28; J: TRBJ1-1; size: -; D: -; DNA: TGTGCCAGCAGTTTGGGTGGGCGGGCAAACACTGAAGCTTTCTTT; CDR3: CASSLGGRANTEAFF
V: TRBV15; J: TRBJ2-7; size: -; D: -; DNA: TGTGCCACCAGCAGAGCAGGGGCAGGCTACGAGCAGTACTTC; CDR3: CATSRAGAGYEQYF
V: TRBV5-4; J: TRBJ2-7; size: -; D: -; DNA: TGTGCCAGCAGCCACGTACCGGGACCCTACGAGCAGTACTTC; CDR3: CASSHVPGPYEQYF
V: TRBV5-6; J: TRBJ1-1; size: -; D: -; DNA: TGTGCCAGCAGCCCCGCCGTCGGGGGAAGAACTGAAGCTTTCTTT; CDR3: CASSPAVGGRTEAFF
V: TRBV4-1; J: TRBJ2-5; size: -; D: TRBD2; DNA: TGCGCCAGCAAGCCATTAGCGGGAGGGTCGTACCAAGAGACCCAGTACTTC; CDR3: CASKPLAGGSYQETQYF
V: TRBV5-6; J: TRBJ2-2; size: -; D: -; DNA: TGTGCCAGCAGCTTGTGGGTGACCGGGGAGCTGTTTTTT; CDR3: CASSLWVTGELFF
V: TRBV6-5; J: TRBJ1-2; size: -; D: TRBD1; DNA: TGTGCCAGCAGTTACTCGATCCAGGGGGCAGGGGGCTACACCTTC; CDR3: CASSYSIQGAGGYTF
V: TRBV2; J: TRBJ2-3; size: -; D: -; DNA: TGTGCCAGCAGTGAAGGGACTCTGACAGATACGCAGTATTTT; CDR3: CASSEGTLTDTQYF
V: TRBV30; J: TRBJ2-7; size: few; D: -; DNA: TGTGCCGTCGGCCAAGGGTCGTCCTACGAGCAGTACTTC; CDR3: CAVGQGSSYEQYF
V: TRBV7-9; J: TRBJ1-4; size: -; D: -; DNA: TGTGCCAGCAGCCTGGGCGGGGGAGAAAAACTGTTTTTT; CDR3: CASSLGGGEKLFF
V: TRBV7-2; J: TRBJ1-1; size: -; D: -; DNA: TGTGCCAGCAGCTTTACTGGATTCGAAGCTTTCTTT; CDR3: CASSFTGFEAFF
V: TRBV6-5; J: TRBJ2-4; size: -; D: -; DNA: TGTGCCAGCAGTTACTCGATGATGAACATTCAGTACTTC; CDR3: CASSYSMMNIQYF
V: TRBV7-9; J: TRBJ2-4; size: -; D: -; DNA: TGTGCCAGCAGCTTAGACGCAGGGGCCCTCGCTGGGAACATTCAGTACTTC; CDR3: CASSLDAGALAGNIQYF
V: TRBV9; J: TRBJ2-5; size: few; D: TRBD2; DNA: TGTGCCAGCAGCGTAGCGAGCGGGAGAGGTGAGACCCAGTACTTC; CDR3: CASSVASGRGETQYF
V: TRBV4-1; J: TRBJ1-2; size: -; D: TRBD1; DNA: TGCGCCAGCAGCCCAAACAGGGGGCGAAATGGCTACACCTTC; CDR3: CASSPNRGRNGYTF
V: TRBV29-1; J: TRBJ2-7; size: -; D: -; DNA: TGCAGCGTTGAAGATCTGGGCGGCCAGAGGTACTTC; CDR3: CSVEDLGGQRYF
V: TRBV6-5; J: TRBJ1-2; size: once; D: -; DNA: TGTGCCAGCAGTTACCCACAGGGAGACTATGGCTACACCTTC; CDR3: CASSYPQGDYGYTF
V: TRBV7-6; J: TRBJ2-1; size: -; D: -; DNA: TGTGCCAGCAGCTCGACTGTCAGCCCTTACAATGAGCAGTTCTTC; CDR3: CASSSTVSPYNEQFF
V: TRBV28; J: TRBJ1-1; size: -; D: TRBD1; DNA: TGTGCCAGCGAACTACAGGGGGCGATCGGAACTGAAGCTTTCTTT; CDR3: CASELQGAIGTEAFF
V: TRBV29-1; J: TRBJ1-1; size: -; D: -; DNA: TGCAGCGTTGGAGGAGGGGATAGAGCCGTGAACACTGAAGCTTTCTTT; CDR3: CSVGGGDRAVNTEAFF
V: TRBV9; J: TRBJ1-2; size: once; D: -; DNA: TGTGCCAGCAGCGGATACAGGGAAACTTATGGCTACACCTTC; CDR3: CASSGYRETYGYTF
V: TRBV29-1; J: TRBJ1-1; size: -; D: -; DNA: TGCAGCGTTGAACTGAGGGTAACCCCTGAAGCTTTCTTT; CDR3: CSVELRVTPEAFF
V: TRBV6-5; J: TRBJ2-5; size: -; D: -; DNA: TGTGCCAGCCTCAGTTACTCGGTCCAGACCCAGTACTTC; CDR3: CASLSYSVQTQYF
V: TRBV5-5; J: TRBJ2-7; size: once; D: -; DNA: TGTGCCAGCAGCTTGGCTCCGCCTCCTTACGAGCAGTACTTC; CDR3: CASSLAPPPYEQYF
V: TRBV27; J: TRBJ1-1; size: -; D: -; DNA: TGTGCCAGCAGTCCCCTCTTTGGTAAAGGGAGCACTGAAGCTTTCTTT; CDR3: CASSPLFGKGSTEAFF
V: TRBV7-9; J: TRBJ2-1; size: -; D: TRBD2; DNA: TGTGCCAGCAGCTCCCTAGCGGGGGGTTACAATGAGCAGTTCTTC; CDR3: CASSSLAGGYNEQFF
V: TRBV5-4; J: TRBJ1-1; size: -; D: -; DNA: TGTGCCAGCAGCTTGAGTCCGGGGGCTCGCATTGAAGCTTTCTTT; CDR3: CASSLSPGARIEAFF
V: TRBV9; J: TRBJ2-5; size: -; D: TRBD2; DNA: TGTGCCAGCAGCGCCTCATTAGCGGGGGAGAACCTCTTAGGGGAGACCCAGTACTTC; CDR3: CASSASLAGENLLGETQYF
V: TRBV27; J: TRBJ1-1; size: -; D: -; DNA: TGTGCCAGCAGTCACGGGACTTCATACACTGAAGCTTTCTTT; CDR3: CASSHGTSYTEAFF
V: TRBV4-1; J: TRBJ2-7; size: -; D: TRBD1; DNA: TGCGCCAGCAGTCCAAAAACCGCAGGGGGTTTTCTCTCCTACGAGCAGTACTTC; CDR3: CASSPKTAGGFLSYEQYF
V: TRBV6-1; J: TRBJ1-1; size: -; D: -; DNA: TGTGCCAGCCTCGAATGGTCGGCCCGGGGGGCTTTCTTT; CDR3: CASLEWSARGAFF
V: TRBV7-9; J: TRBJ2-2; size: -; D: TRBD2; DNA: TGTGCCAGCAGCTCCAGCGGGAGGGCTACCGGGGAGCTGTTTTTT; CDR3: CASSSSGRATGELFF
V: TRBV19; J: TRBJ2-4; size: -; D: -; DNA: TGTGCCAGTACAAAGATTCTCGGGGAAAACATTCAGTACTTC; CDR3: CASTKILGENIQYF
V: TRBV6-1; J: TRBJ2-1; size: -; D: -; DNA: TGTGCCAGCAGTGAAGCGCTACTTTTTGAGCAGTTCTTC; CDR3: CASSEALLFEQFF